This T cell receptor beta chain is from a study of control samples from healthy donors and cancer patients. This clone showed up just once. The junction had 8 bases not matched to a gene; V was cut back by 1 base and J by 4 bases. CDR3 length: 15 residues. In germline, CDR1 is SGHRS, CDR2 YFSETQ. The repertoire was sequenced with immunoSEQ multiplex PCR; TCRdb's copy has only in-frame clones and lacks some. Of 150,000 to 160,000 clones in the sample, about 93% were seen once. This receptor was obtained from a man between 45 and 60 years old in good health. Source material: blood. The chain employs TRBV5-1 and TRBJ2-7; TRBD2 matches 7 bases. The CDR3 nucleotides read TGCGCCAGCAGCTTGACGGCGGGGGTTACATACGAGCAGTACTTC. This sequence encodes CASSLTAGVTYEQYF.